These 30 T cell receptor beta chains came from one sample sequenced in a study of early T cells in non-severe SARS-CoV-2 infection. Using its own MiXCR run on the 5' RACE reads, TCRdb lists one record per CDR3 protein. The table records 55,000 to 80,000 distinct CDR3 sequences, about 12% of them present only once. Material: whole blood, obtained at baseline. The receptors derive from an adult who was a healthcare worker with PCR-confirmed SARS-CoV-2 infection or an uninfected control (not recorded which).

This clonotype was seen only a few times. V gene TRBV6-2 or TRBV6-3 combines with J gene TRBJ1-1; TRBD1 might be the D (5 bases). The CDR3 has 11 amino acids. V shed 6 bases and J shed 7 bases, with 9 bases lying between them. Germline assignment: CDR1 MNHEY and CDR2 SVGEGT. CDR3 region: CASRRTGEAFF. CDR3 DNA sequence: TGTGCCAGCAGGAGAACAGGTGAAGCTTTCTTT.

The chain joins TRBV7-2 to TRBJ2-3, with 12 bases identical to TRBD2. Losses at the gene ends were 1 base for V and 4 bases for J; bases not matched to a gene: 15. There are 20 residues in the CDR3. The germline gives CDR1 SGHTA, CDR2 FQGNSA. CDR3 loop: CASSLVSASGRVSKADTQYF. CDR3 nucleotides: TGTGCCAGCAGCTTAGTGTCGGCTAGCGGGAGGGTTTCAAAGGCAGATACGCAGTATTTT.

This clonotype was observed a few times. The chain carries TRBV6-5 and TRBJ1-3, with D hard to call. The V gene's germline CDR1 is MNHEY and CDR2 SVGAGI. The germline V and J ends were trimmed by 4 bases and 2 bases, with 24 bases remaining between them. The CDR3 contains 19 residues. CDR3 nucleotide sequence: TGTGCCAGCAGTTTTTCACCTTCAGCCTACCCCTCTGCTGGAAACACCATATATTTT. Its protein product is CASSFSPSAYPSAGNTIYF.

This clonotype has just a few counts. This chain connects TRBV18 to TRBJ1-6; 7 nucleotides line up with TRBD1. Unmatched junction bases numbered 5, after V lost 5 bases and J lost 4 bases. The CDR3 extends over 15 amino acids. Germline loops: CDR1 KGHSH, CDR2 LQKENI. CDR3 in amino acids: CASSSGQQYNSPLHF. In nucleotides, the CDR3 is TGTGCCAGCTCATCGGGACAGCAGTATAATTCACCCCTCCACTTT.

In its sample, this clonotype was seen a few times. Compared with germline, one end of the junction differs, possibly owing to a read error. This chain links TRBV20-1 with TRBJ2-7; 9 bases align to TRBD2. Germline-derived CDR1 and CDR2 are DFQATT and SNEGSKA (reference sequence). The CDR3 is 14 residues long. Here the CDR3 reads CSAGDLAGSGEQYF. CDR3 nucleotide sequence: TGCAGTGCTGGAGATCTAGCGGGATCGGGAGAGCAGTACTTC.

V and J are TRBV15 and TRBJ2-7; the match to TRBD1 covers 9 bases. J was trimmed by 3 bases and V by 1 base; bases with no gene match: 7. Germline V lookup: CDR1 LNHNV, CDR2 YYDKDF (reference sequence). The CDR3 has 16 amino acids. The chain's CDR3 is CATSRARGQGYYEQYF. DNA of the CDR3: TGTGCCACCAGCAGAGCCAGGGGACAGGGTTACTACGAGCAGTACTTC.

This clonotype was seen a handful of times. This chain connects TRBV20-1 to TRBJ1-1, with 8 positions matching TRBD1. V trimming: 0 bases; J trimming: 11 bases; junction bases outside the gene matches: 17. Germline CDR1 and CDR2: DFQATT and SNEGSKA (reference sequence). The CDR3 sequence is 16 residues long. The CDR3 loop is CSARDDSEPGGWMAFF. The CDR3 DNA follows: TGCAGTGCTAGAGATGATTCCGAACCAGGGGGCTGGATGGCTTTCTTT.

By share, this clonotype counts as medium-sized. CDR3 in amino acids: CASSLEGNSNQPQHF. As DNA, the CDR3 is TGCGCCAGCAGCTTGGAAGGAAATAGCAATCAGCCCCAGCATTTT. The J gene is TRBJ1-5, the V gene TRBV5-1; D gene ambiguous. This CDR3 is built from 15 residues. The germline V gene has CDR1 SGHRS and CDR2 YFSETQ. Trimming took 0 bases from V and 0 from J, leaving 7 bases between them.

This clonotype was seen repeatedly, ten times or more. The rearrangement uses TRBV7-9 and TRBJ1-2; D unclear. Looked up from germline, CDR1 is SEHNR and CDR2 is FQNEAQ (reference sequence). This CDR3 is built from 15 residues. Trimming shortened V by 7 bases and J by 2 bases, and 17 bases separated the two germline ends. Here the CDR3 reads CASTLLLGSNYGYTF. In DNA form, the CDR3 reads TGTGCCAGCACCTTGTTATTGGGCAGCAACTATGGCTACACCTTC. The full variable domain, rest sourced from reference TRBV7-9 and TRBJ1-2, is DTGVSQNPRHKITKRGQNVTFRCDPISEHNRLYWYRQTLGQGPEFLTYFQNEAQLEKSRLLSDRFSAERPKGSFSTLEIQRTEQGDSAMYLCASTLLLGSNYGYTFGSGTRLTVV.

The sample holds a few counts of this clonotype. V usage is TRBV6-1 and J usage is TRBJ1-2; no definite D call. V shed 3 bases and J shed 4 bases, with 9 bases lying between them. The CDR3 sequence is 13 residues long. Germline V gene data show CDR1 as MNHNS and CDR2 as SASEGT. CDR3: CASSDYSAYGYTF. In DNA form, the CDR3 reads TGTGCCAGCAGTGACTACTCCGCCTATGGCTACACCTTC.

This rearrangement joins TRBV28 to TRBJ2-5; 7 bases are shared with TRBD2. The germline CDR1 and CDR2 sequences are MDHEN and SYDVKM. Trimming cost V 5 bases and J 3 bases; bases outside gene matches: 12. The CDR3 length is 16 residues. The CDR3 sequence: CASSPPRLAGEETQYF. The CDR3 region has the DNA TGTGCCAGCAGTCCCCCCAGGTTGGCGGGGGAAGAGACCCAGTACTTC.

This clonotype was seen more than once but under ten times. The CDR3 is CASSLGTTVRSGANVLTF. DNA for the CDR3: TGTGCCAGCAGCTTGGGGACAACCGTTAGGTCTGGGGCCAACGTCCTGACTTTC. V and J are TRBV7-6 and TRBJ2-6, with D maybe TRBD1 (6 bases). The germline V gene has CDR1 SGHVS and CDR2 FNYEAQ. Trimming pared 3 bases from V and 1 base from J, leaving 16 bases between. The length of the CDR3 is 18 residues.

The J gene is TRBJ2-1, the V gene TRBV10-1, with a possible D match to TRBD2 (6 bases). Looked up from germline, CDR1 is WNHNN and CDR2 is SYGVQD (reference sequence). Trimming removed 2 bases from V and 9 bases from J, with 17 bases in between. This CDR3 region has 15 residues. The CDR3 spells CASSETVAEDGEQFF. The CDR3 nucleotides read TGCGCCAGCAGTGAGACGGTAGCGGAGGACGGTGAGCAGTTCTTC.

V gene TRBV12-3 or TRBV12-4 combines with J gene TRBJ1-1; D possibly corresponds to TRBD1 (5 bases). V lost 2 bases to trimming and J lost 0 bases, with 10 bases between them. The CDR3 is made up of 15 amino acids. The CDR3 DNA sequence: TGTGCCAGCAGTTTACAAAGGGGCTTGAACACTGAAGCTTTCTTT. Its protein is CASSLQRGLNTEAFF.

This clonotype was seen only a few times. This chain links TRBV4-1 with TRBJ2-1; D is tentatively TRBD1 or TRBD2 (5 bases each). The germline CDR1 and CDR2 sequences are MGHRA and YSYEKL. There are 12 residues in the CDR3. Trimming removed 4 bases at V and 7 bases at J, with 8 bases between. The CDR3 protein is CASSLGENEQFF. CDR3 nucleotide sequence: TGCGCCAGCAGCCTGGGGGAGAATGAGCAGTTCTTC.

DNA for the CDR3: TGTGCCAGCAGTCTGTACCAAGAGACCCAGTACTTC. This encodes CASSLYQETQYF. This chain connects TRBV7-2 to TRBJ2-5; D uncertain. There are 12 residues in the CDR3. With 6 bases removed from V and 0 bases from J, the gap between germline ends came to 5 bases. From germline, CDR1 is SGHTA and CDR2 FQGNSA.

This clonotype was detected ten times or more. The chain carries TRBV12-3 or TRBV12-4 and TRBJ1-2, with TRBD1 as a possible D gene (5 bases). Trimming left V 2 bases short and J 6 bases short, with 10 bases between. This CDR3 is 13 amino acids long. The CDR3 reads CASSLRGTDGYTF. CDR3 nucleotide sequence: TGTGCCAGCAGTTTAAGAGGGACCGATGGCTACACCTTC.

This clonotype has a count of ten or more. The genes are TRBV28 and TRBJ1-2; 7 nucleotides line up with TRBD1. Germline V lookup: CDR1 MDHEN, CDR2 SYDVKM. Trimming removed 6 bases from V and 5 bases from J; junction bases left unmatched: 6. The CDR3 has 13 amino acids. This CDR3 is CASSLTGDYGYTF. The DNA for the CDR3 is TGTGCCAGCAGCCTTACAGGGGATTATGGCTACACCTTC.

This clonotype was seen at least ten times. The chain combines TRBV7-2 with TRBJ2-5; D ambiguous. V was trimmed by 5 bases and J by 1 base, leaving 11 bases between them. Germline loops: CDR1 SGHTA, CDR2 FQGNSA. CDR3 length equals 14 residues. CDR3 sequence (DNA): TGTGCCAGCAGCCCCCGACAAACCCAAGAGACCCAGTACTTC. As protein: CASSPRQTQETQYF. The full variable domain, in which reference TRBV7-2 and TRBJ2-5 provide the parts outside the CDR3, is GAGVSQSPSNKVTEKGKDVELRCDPISGHTALYWYRQSLGQGLEFLIYFQGNSAPDKSGLPSDRFSAERTGGSVSTLTIQRTQQEDSAVYLCASSPRQTQETQYFGPGTRLLVL.

In this sample, this clonotype turned up a few times. The rearrangement uses TRBV6-2 or TRBV6-3 and TRBJ1-5; D not certain. The CDR3 consists of 14 residues. Between the trimmed V and J ends, which lost 2 bases and 4 bases, there was a span of 9 bases. Germline V gene sequence: CDR1 MNHEY, CDR2 SVGEGT. CDR3 nucleotides: TGTGCCAGCAGTTACGGGGAGGAGAATCAGCCCCAGCATTTT. Amino acids: CASSYGEENQPQHF.

This clonotype has a handful of counts. V is TRBV7-2 and J is TRBJ2-7; 7 bases match TRBD1. CDR3 length equals 15 residues. V shed 2 bases and J 4 bases; nucleotides not matched to a gene: 8. CDR1 is SGHTA, CDR2 FQGNSA, per germline. CDR3 residues: CASSLLRQGPYEQYF. The CDR3, as DNA: TGTGCCAGCAGCTTACTAAGACAGGGTCCTTACGAGCAGTACTTC.

This clonotype showed up just a few times. V usage is TRBV20-1 and J usage is TRBJ1-1; 7 bases are shared with TRBD1. V dropped 6 bases and J dropped 3; count of bases not matched to a gene: 7. The CDR3 spans 13 residues. Looked up from germline, CDR1 is DFQATT and CDR2 is SNEGSKA (reference sequence). This CDR3 reads CSAAGQMDTEAFF. As DNA, the CDR3 is TGCAGTGCCGCGGGACAGATGGACACTGAAGCTTTCTTT.

The sample holds a few counts of this clonotype. The gene calls are TRBV21-1 and TRBJ1-5; the table's D call TRBD1 went unverified against the DNA. TRBV21-1 is a recognized pseudogene. This CDR3 region has 20 residues. CDR3 residues: CASSIPRDRGRFNLNQPQHF. The CDR3 nucleotides are TGTGCCAGCAGCATCCCCCGGGACAGGGGGCGGTTTAACCTCAATCAGCCCCAGCATTTT.

This clonotype was counted ten times or more. The genes are TRBV29-1 and TRBJ2-6, with 10 bases fitting TRBD2. Germline V gene data show CDR1 as SQVTM and CDR2 as ANQGSEA. Germline trimming cut 8 bases from V and 4 bases from J; bases unmatched to any gene: 11. The CDR3 loop spans 16 amino acids. CDR3 sequence: CSFLAGEVSGANVLTF. CDR3 nucleotide sequence: TGCAGCTTTCTAGCGGGAGAAGTATCCGGGGCCAACGTCCTGACTTTC.

The chain employs TRBV5-6 and TRBJ1-4; D gene ambiguous. The ends were cut back, 3 bases at V and 6 bases at J, with 21 bases in the middle. Germline V gene data show CDR1 as SGHDT and CDR2 as YYEEEE. This CDR3 contains 17 residues. The CDR3 DNA sequence: TGTGCCAGCAGCTCCATGGCCCGCGTGGAGAGGGATGAAAAACTGTTTTTT. Translation gives CASSSMARVERDEKLFF.

This clonotype has a handful of counts. V usage is TRBV10-3 and J usage is TRBJ2-3; no reliable D call. Looked up from germline, CDR1 is ENHRY and CDR2 is SYGVKD. CDR3 size: 14 residues. V was shortened by 5 bases and J by 0 bases, with 9 bases between the two germline ends. CDR3 in DNA: TGTGCCATCAGTTCACAGATTAGCACAGATACGCAGTATTTT. Translating gives CAISSQISTDTQYF.

This clonotype came up many times. The genes are TRBV12-3 or TRBV12-4 and TRBJ1-1; a possible D gene is TRBD1 (5 bases). With 6 bases removed from V and 0 bases from J, the gap between germline ends came to 14 bases. This CDR3 comprises 15 residues. In nucleotides, the CDR3 is TGTGCCAGCAGCCCGGTAACGGGGGTGAACACTGAAGCTTTCTTT. It codes for CASSPVTGVNTEAFF.

The chain employs TRBV21-1 and TRBJ2-7; TRBD1, as called in the table, went unchecked against the DNA. TRBV21-1 is deemed a pseudogene. This CDR3 has 17 residues. In nucleotides, the CDR3 is TGTGCCAGCAGCACCCGGGAAAAGAGGCAGTCCTCCTACGAGCAGTACTTC. Protein sequence: CASSTREKRQSSYEQYF.

The sample holds a few counts of this clonotype. The CDR3 sequence is CASSGTGTGNEKLFF. The CDR3, as DNA: TGTGCCAGCAGCGGTACCGGGACAGGGAATGAAAAACTGTTTTTT. The chain links TRBV7-9 to TRBJ1-4, with 9 bases aligning to TRBD1. CDR1 SEHNR and CDR2 FQNEAQ come from the germline V gene (reference sequence). V was pared by 5 bases and J by 5 bases, with 6 bases of the junction left unmatched. The CDR3 runs to 15 residues. Full variable domain (outside the CDR3, taken from reference TRBV7-9 and TRBJ1-4): DTGVSQNPRHKITKRGQNVTFRCDPISEHNRLYWYRQTLGQGPEFLTYFQNEAQLEKSRLLSDRFSAERPKGSFSTLEIQRTEQGDSAMYLCASSGTGTGNEKLFFGSGTQLSVL.

This clonotype was seen more than once but under ten times. The chain carries TRBV29-1 and TRBJ1-2; possible D gene TRBD1, 5 bases. CDR1 and CDR2 from the germline V gene are SQVTM and ANQGSEA. This CDR3 spans 12 amino acids. V was cut by 3 bases and J by 5 bases, with 10 bases left in between. The CDR3 DNA is TGCAGCGTTGATGGGGGAGAGTATGGCTACACCTTC. Residues: CSVDGGEYGYTF.